The following is a TCR beta chain sequence with its context. Its cognate antigen is unknown. The data originate from a study of human T cells and chemical hapten exposure. TCRdb reprocessed the RACE reads with MiXCR, giving one entry per CDR3 protein. The table includes about 300,000 distinct CDR3 sequences, around 5.5% detected once. Time point defined: pre-sensitization, week 0. Treatment specified: therapeutic diphenylcyclopropenone sensitization with weekly scalp DPC. Unfractionated whole blood was the source of the extracted total RNA. Notes on the study in general: While controls formed fewer of them, expanded TCRs formed significantly more large CDR3 similarity clusters.

Germline CDR1 and CDR2: MGHDK and SYGVNS. V lost 2 bases, J lost 3 bases, and 5 bases stayed unmatched. The CDR3 loop spans 16 amino acids. The chain links TRBV25-1 to TRBJ1-4, with 8 bases aligning to TRBD1. The source of this sequence is a woman younger than 35 with alopecia areata. Some clones in this sample may be carry-over from other donors' samples. Sequencing used whole blood, obtained in connection with sensitization to the hapten diphenylcyclopropenone (DPC). In DNA form, the CDR3 reads TGTGCCAGCAGTGAAGACAGGGGTATAGCTAATGAAAAACTGTTTTTT. Translation gives CASSEDRGIANEKLFF.